A selection of T cell receptor beta chains follows, all from one sample in a study of CD8+ T cells in alopecia areata. Data came from immunoSEQ multiplex PCR; TCRdb stores just in-frame clones and leaves some out. The sample has 150,000 to 200,000 clones, 60% seen once. Sequenced here: CD4+ T cells sorted from blood, sampled at week 24, from a patient treated with tofacitinib. The receptors come from a human donor with alopecia areata. Both conserved end residues are part of each CDR3. Fields, in order: V gene, J gene, clone size, D gene, CDR3 protein, CDR3 DNA. D genes are given only for firm matches. The size of a clone is reported for some rows only, either as once, few or many, or as a class for expanded clones.

TRBV7-2	TRBJ2-3	-	-	CASSRGIDTQYF	TGTGCCAGCAGTAGAGGGATCGATACGCAGTATTTT
TRBV11-2	TRBJ2-2	-	-	CASSSIGRDTGELFF	TGTGCCAGCAGCTCAATAGGGCGGGACACCGGGGAGCTGTTTTTT
TRBV18	TRBJ2-1	-	TRBD1	CASSPSGQESREQFF	TGTGCCAGCTCACCTTCGGGACAGGAGTCTCGTGAGCAGTTCTTC
TRBV2	TRBJ2-4	few	TRBD1	CASRSTGSKNIQYF	TGTGCCAGCAGGTCGACAGGGTCCAAAAACATTCAGTACTTC
TRBV27	TRBJ1-5	-	-	CASSLQGRVGNQPQHF	TGTGCCAGCAGTTTGCAGGGGCGAGTAGGCAATCAGCCCCAGCATTTT
TRBV28	TRBJ1-5	-	TRBD1	CASKENRGDRLQPQHF	TGTGCCAGCAAGGAGAATAGGGGGGACAGATTACAGCCCCAGCATTTT
TRBV6-5	TRBJ1-1	-	-	CASSYWRDTEAFF	TGTGCCAGCAGTTACTGGAGGGACACTGAAGCTTTCTTT
TRBV2	TRBJ2-2	once	-	CASREDTNTGELFF	TGTGCCAGCAGGGAAGATACGAACACCGGGGAGCTGTTTTTT
TRBV18	TRBJ2-5	few	-	CASSPRDIQETQYF	TGTGCCAGCTCACCACGGGACATACAAGAGACCCAGTACTTC
TRBV27	TRBJ1-1	-	-	CASSSPGGAFF	TGTGCCAGCAGTTCCCCGGGTGGAGCTTTCTTT
TRBV4-3	TRBJ1-1	-	-	CASSQDVGRLNTEAFF	TGCGCCAGCAGCCAAGATGTGGGGCGGCTGAACACTGAAGCTTTCTTT
TRBV28	TRBJ1-1	-	-	CATMTGVEAFF	TGTGCCACCATGACAGGAGTTGAAGCTTTCTTT
TRBV5-1	TRBJ1-2	-	TRBD1	CASSIDRGYDGYTF	TGCGCCAGCAGTATCGACAGGGGATATGATGGCTACACCTTC
TRBV28	TRBJ2-7	-	TRBD1	CASSPAGTGSYEQYF	TGTGCCAGCAGCCCAGCCGGGACAGGGTCCTACGAGCAGTACTTC
TRBV25-1	TRBJ2-4	-	TRBD1	CASIFGQGQAKNIQYF	TGTGCCAGCATCTTCGGACAGGGTCAAGCCAAAAACATTCAGTACTTC
TRBV19	TRBJ2-3	-	-	CASTSGGSTQYF	TGTGCCAGTACGTCTGGGGGAAGTACGCAGTATTTT
TRBV5-6	TRBJ2-6	few	-	CASSPINRDPAGANVLTF	TGTGCCAGCAGCCCGATAAACAGGGATCCAGCTGGGGCCAACGTCCTGACTTTC
TRBV30	TRBJ1-2	-	TRBD1	CAWSTGTGDGYTF	TGTGCCTGGAGTACGGGGACAGGGGATGGCTACACCTTC
TRBV29-1	TRBJ2-3	few	-	CSVPWGDTQYF	TGCAGCGTTCCCTGGGGAGATACGCAGTATTTT
TRBV30	TRBJ1-2	few	-	CAWSPQADYGYTF	TGTGCCTGGAGTCCCCAAGCTGACTATGGCTACACCTTC
TRBV7-2	TRBJ2-1	many	-	CASSPGGVVNEQFF	TGTGCCAGCAGCCCAGGGGGGGTAGTCAATGAGCAGTTCTTC
TRBV7-2	TRBJ2-3	-	-	CASSLDRWDTQYF	TGTGCCAGCAGCTTAGATCGATGGGATACGCAGTATTTT
TRBV2	TRBJ1-1	-	TRBD1	CASSLPDRVNTEAFF	TGTGCCAGCAGTTTACCCGACAGGGTGAACACTGAAGCTTTCTTT
TRBV7-2	TRBJ1-1	few	TRBD1	CASSDTDRGGTEAFF	TGTGCCAGCAGCGACACGGACAGGGGCGGCACTGAAGCTTTCTTT
TRBV30	TRBJ2-1	-	TRBD2	CAWSKGLANEQFF	TGTGCCTGGAGTAAGGGACTAGCCAATGAGCAGTTCTTC
TRBV29-1	TRBJ1-1	-	TRBD1	CSVGAGGHLAEAFF	TGCAGCGTGGGTGCAGGGGGACACTTGGCTGAAGCTTTCTTT